A selection of T cell receptor beta chains follows, all from one sample in a study of blood T cell repertoires in COVID-19. The table came from immunoSEQ multiplex PCR; TCRdb's copy has only in-frame clones and leaves some out. The table has roughly 110,000 clones, 70% to 90% seen once; the top ten hold approximately 1.3%. Sequencing was done on a sample of peripheral blood. These receptor sequences come from a man aged 35 to 55 with acute or convalescent COVID-19. Each CDR3 is given with its conserved first and last residue. Each record gives: J gene, D gene, clone size, V gene, CDR3 DNA, CDR3 protein. D genes are given only for firm matches. Size values are once, few and many counts, or a class for expanded clones, and some rows have none.

J: TRBJ1-1; D: NA; size: few; V: TRBV4-1; DNA: TGCGCCAGCCGGGGACTGTTGTTGAACACTGAAGCTTTCTTT; CDR3: CASRGLLLNTEAFF
J: TRBJ1-2; D: TRBD1; size: NA; V: TRBV2; DNA: TGTGCCAGCAGTGAAGACAGGGGGTGGTATGGCTACACCTTC; CDR3: CASSEDRGWYGYTF
J: TRBJ1-5; D: NA; size: once; V: TRBV6-5; DNA: TGTGCCAGCAGGGAGGGGGGGGCTGTTCAGCCCCAGCATTTT; CDR3: CASREGGAVQPQHF
J: TRBJ2-7; D: NA; size: NA; V: TRBV2; DNA: TGTGCCAGCAGTGGGCAGACAGTTTCCTACGAGCAGTACTTC; CDR3: CASSGQTVSYEQYF
J: TRBJ2-3; D: TRBD2; size: NA; V: TRBV7-3; DNA: TGTGCCAGCAGCTCCCGGGGGGGATTTAGCACAGATACGCAGTATTTT; CDR3: CASSSRGGFSTDTQYF
J: TRBJ2-5; D: NA; size: NA; V: TRBV6-5; DNA: TGTGCCAGCAGTTACGGCGGGCCCACAGAGACCCAGTACTTC; CDR3: CASSYGGPTETQYF
J: TRBJ2-7; D: NA; size: NA; V: TRBV2; DNA: TGTGCCAGCAGTGAGGGAGGCACGGGACTCAGCGAGCAGTACTTC; CDR3: CASSEGGTGLSEQYF
J: TRBJ1-5; D: TRBD1; size: NA; V: TRBV6-6; DNA: TGTGCCAGCAGCCCTGGGACAGGCGGCAATCAGCCCCAGCATTTT; CDR3: CASSPGTGGNQPQHF
J: TRBJ2-2; D: NA; size: NA; V: TRBV6-4; DNA: TGTGCCAGCCGACCTCTAGCGAACACCGGGGAGCTGTTTTTT; CDR3: CASRPLANTGELFF
J: TRBJ2-5; D: TRBD1; size: NA; V: TRBV30; DNA: TGTGCCTGGAGTGAGGGGGCAGGGGTAGAGACCCAGTACTTC; CDR3: CAWSEGAGVETQYF
J: TRBJ2-3; D: TRBD2; size: NA; V: TRBV2; DNA: TGTGCCAGCTCTCGGGGGGGCAGCTCAGATACGCAGTATTTT; CDR3: CASSRGGSSDTQYF
J: TRBJ2-3; D: TRBD2; size: once; V: TRBV7-2; DNA: TGTGCCAGCAGCTTAGCGGGGCTCCTAGCGGGAGGGGGAGATACGCAGTATTTT; CDR3: CASSLAGLLAGGGDTQYF
J: TRBJ2-6; D: NA; size: NA; V: TRBV7-9; DNA: TGTGCCAGCAGCATTCCAGGGGTGGGGACTGGGGCCAACGTCCTGACTTTC; CDR3: CASSIPGVGTGANVLTF
J: TRBJ1-3; D: NA; size: NA; V: TRBV7-2; DNA: TGTGCCAGCAGCTTAGCCGAGAGCTCTGGAAACACCATATATTTT; CDR3: CASSLAESSGNTIYF
J: TRBJ1-1; D: NA; size: NA; V: TRBV7-9; DNA: TGTGCCAGCAGCTCTGACTGGTCTGAAGCTTTCTTT; CDR3: CASSSDWSEAFF
J: TRBJ1-2; D: NA; size: NA; V: TRBV29-1; DNA: TGCAGCGTTGAAGAGATATTAGGGAATAAACTTCAGGGTAGTGGCTACACCTTC; CDR3: CSVEEILGNKLQGSGYTF
J: TRBJ2-1; D: TRBD1; size: NA; V: TRBV28; DNA: TGTGCCAGCAGTGTTCCGGGACAGGTCAATGAGCAGTTCTTC; CDR3: CASSVPGQVNEQFF
J: TRBJ1-1; D: NA; size: NA; V: TRBV5-1; DNA: TGCGCCAGCAGCTTGGTCCAGGGCACTGAAGCTTTCTTT; CDR3: CASSLVQGTEAFF
J: TRBJ1-6; D: TRBD1; size: NA; V: TRBV6-2/TRBV6-3; DNA: TGTGCCAGCAGTTCAACCCGACAGGGGGGAGTTTATTCACCCCTCCACTTT; CDR3: CASSSTRQGGVYSPLHF
J: TRBJ2-6; D: NA; size: NA; V: TRBV4-3; DNA: TGCGCCAGCAGCCAAGAGTGGCGGGACAACGTCCTGACTTTC; CDR3: CASSQEWRDNVLTF
J: TRBJ1-5; D: TRBD1; size: NA; V: TRBV7-8; DNA: TGTGCCAGCAGACAGGGGATAAGCAATCAGCCCCAGCATTTT; CDR3: CASRQGISNQPQHF
J: TRBJ2-7; D: NA; size: NA; V: TRBV5-1; DNA: TGCGCCAGCAGCCTGGAGAGCTCCTACGAGCAGTACTTC; CDR3: CASSLESSYEQYF
J: TRBJ2-5; D: TRBD2; size: NA; V: TRBV4-2; DNA: TGTGCCAGCAGCCTTCATACTAGCGGACAAGAGACCCAGTACTTC; CDR3: CASSLHTSGQETQYF
J: TRBJ2-2; D: NA; size: NA; V: TRBV2; DNA: TGTGCCAGCGGTACAGGGTTCCCGAACACCGGGGAGCTGTTTTTT; CDR3: CASGTGFPNTGELFF
J: TRBJ2-7; D: NA; size: few; V: TRBV2; DNA: TGTGCCAGTCAGCGGGACACCCCCTACGAGCAGTACTTC; CDR3: CASQRDTPYEQYF
J: TRBJ2-5; D: TRBD1; size: NA; V: TRBV12-3/TRBV12-4; DNA: TGTGCCAGCAGTCGGGGACAGGGAGAGACCCAGTACTTC; CDR3: CASSRGQGETQYF
J: TRBJ2-7; D: TRBD1; size: NA; V: TRBV7-8; DNA: TGTGCCAGCAGACGGGACAGGGGAGAAGGGGAGCAGTACTTC; CDR3: CASRRDRGEGEQYF
J: TRBJ2-7; D: TRBD1; size: once; V: TRBV11-1; DNA: TGTGCCAGCAGCCGGGACAGGGGGTACGAGCAGTACTTC; CDR3: CASSRDRGYEQYF
J: TRBJ2-7; D: TRBD2; size: NA; V: TRBV18; DNA: TGTGCCAGCTCACCCGGGGCTAGCGGGAGTTACGAGCAGTACTTC; CDR3: CASSPGASGSYEQYF
J: TRBJ1-6; D: NA; size: once; V: TRBV5-6; DNA: TGTGCCAGCAGCTTGATAGGGGATCTGGGGAATTCACCCCTCCACTTT; CDR3: CASSLIGDLGNSPLHF
J: TRBJ2-7; D: NA; size: NA; V: TRBV30; DNA: TGTGCCTGGAGCGGGACAAAGGTACCCTACGAGCAGTACTTC; CDR3: CAWSGTKVPYEQYF
J: TRBJ2-1; D: TRBD2; size: NA; V: TRBV29-1; DNA: TGCAGCGTTGGGACTAGCGGGGGGGCCCAGCAGTTCTTC; CDR3: CSVGTSGGAQQFF
J: TRBJ2-7; D: TRBD1; size: NA; V: TRBV9; DNA: TGTGCCAGCAGCTGGGACAGCACCTACGAGCAGTACTTC; CDR3: CASSWDSTYEQYF
J: TRBJ1-1; D: NA; size: NA; V: TRBV29-1; DNA: TGCAGCGTTGCGCTGGACAGCAAAGCGGACACTGAAGCTTTCTTT; CDR3: CSVALDSKADTEAFF
J: TRBJ1-1; D: NA; size: NA; V: TRBV14; DNA: TGTGCCAGCAGTCTCTTAGGACTCGGCGCTGAAGCTTTCTTT; CDR3: CASSLLGLGAEAFF
J: TRBJ2-2; D: NA; size: NA; V: TRBV7-9; DNA: TGTGCCAGCAGTATGACAGTACTGAACACCGGGGAGCTGTTTTTT; CDR3: CASSMTVLNTGELFF
J: TRBJ2-7; D: TRBD2; size: NA; V: TRBV5-1; DNA: TGCGCCAGCAGCTTGCGCGGGGGGGCGTCCTACGAGCAGTACTTC; CDR3: CASSLRGGASYEQYF
J: TRBJ2-7; D: NA; size: NA; V: TRBV29-1; DNA: TGCAGCGTTGAAGCGACAGCCCACGAGCAGTACTTC; CDR3: CSVEATAHEQYF
J: TRBJ2-5; D: NA; size: NA; V: TRBV2; DNA: TGTGCCAGCAGTCGCAGGGAAACGGAGACCCAGTACTTC; CDR3: CASSRRETETQYF
J: TRBJ2-7; D: NA; size: few; V: TRBV7-9; DNA: TGTGCCAGCAGCTCTCGGGGGAGATACGAGCAGTACTTC; CDR3: CASSSRGRYEQYF
J: TRBJ2-3; D: TRBD2; size: NA; V: TRBV6-6; DNA: TGTGCCAGCAGTTACCCGGGGGGGTCTAGCACAGATACGCAGTATTTT; CDR3: CASSYPGGSSTDTQYF
J: TRBJ1-1; D: NA; size: NA; V: TRBV12-3/TRBV12-4; DNA: TGTGCCAGCAGTTTAGCCAAGAGAACTGAAGCTTTCTTT; CDR3: CASSLAKRTEAFF
J: TRBJ2-7; D: NA; size: few; V: TRBV7-9; DNA: TGTGCCAGCAGCCCAGGGGCCCCCTCCTACGAGCAGTACTTC; CDR3: CASSPGAPSYEQYF
J: TRBJ2-5; D: TRBD1; size: NA; V: TRBV24-1; DNA: TGTGCCACCAGTGAAGCCGGGACAGGGGAAGAGACCCAGTACTTC; CDR3: CATSEAGTGEETQYF
J: TRBJ2-3; D: TRBD1; size: NA; V: TRBV4-2; DNA: TGTGCCAGCAGCCTGGGGGCGGGGACAGGGGGCACAGATACGCAGTATTTT; CDR3: CASSLGAGTGGTDTQYF
J: TRBJ1-4; D: NA; size: NA; V: TRBV28; DNA: TGTGCCAGCAATGCGGGGTTGGAGTATGAAAAACTGTTTTTT; CDR3: CASNAGLEYEKLFF
J: TRBJ1-1; D: NA; size: NA; V: TRBV6-1; DNA: TGTGCCAGCAGTGAATGGGGGGGAGCGGCTTTCTTT; CDR3: CASSEWGGAAFF
J: TRBJ1-5; D: NA; size: NA; V: TRBV18; DNA: TGTGCCAGCTCACCATCGGCAGGGATCTACAATCAGCCCCAGCATTTT; CDR3: CASSPSAGIYNQPQHF